Included here is one T cell receptor beta chain sequence, with context. The CDR3 spans 18 residues. The V gene lost 0 bases and the J gene lost 2 bases, with 17 bases spanning the gap. CDR1 LGHDT and CDR2 YNNKEL come from the germline V gene (reference sequence). This specimen belongs to a study of blood T cell repertoires in COVID-19. Overall study context: Material from acute and convalescent COVID-19 was sourced from the United States, Italy and Spain. The analysed material was cDNA or gDNA that came from T cells, B-cell-depleted T cells, or PBMCs.

Per the original data handling: Reference gene primer amplification gave estimated nucleated cell counts. Libraries were prepared by immunoSEQ multiplex PCR; TCRdb keeps only in-frame clonotypes and omits some of them. From that table come the V and J calls and clone size; the DNA was used to work out D and trimming. The sample carries hundreds of thousands of clones, about 85% recorded once. Sequenced: peripheral blood. This chain joins TRBV3-1 (or the pseudogene TRBV3-2) and TRBJ2-1; D might be TRBD2 (6 bases). The clonotype comes from a man aged 25-40 years with active or convalescent COVID-19. The CDR3: CASSQDLGRDWTYNEQFF. The CDR3 region has the DNA TGTGCCAGCAGCCAAGATTTAGGCCGGGACTGGACCTACAATGAGCAGTTCTTC.